A selection of T cell receptor beta chains follows, all from one sample in a study of shared clonotypes between healthy human individuals. Sequencing used immunoSEQ multiplex PCR; TCRdb keeps in-frame clones, though not all of them. The sample records more than 2 million clones, 85% to 95% being singletons. Sequencing was done on a sample of naive CD4+ T cells sorted from blood. The receptor source for this set is a man younger than 35 in good health. Both conserved end residues are part of each CDR3. The order of the fields is clone size, D gene, V gene, J gene, CDR3 protein, CDR3 DNA. D genes are given only for firm matches. Some rows mark clone size as missing; the rest say once, few, many or name a class of expanded clone.

>.|TRBD1|TRBV2|TRBJ1-5
CASRGQGPPGPQHF
TGTGCCAGCCGGGGACAGGGGCCACCCGGGCCCCAGCATTTT
>.|.|TRBV30|TRBJ1-2
CAGSPGAGYTF
TGTGCCGGTTCCCCAGGGGCCGGCTACACCTTC
>.|.|TRBV9|TRBJ1-2
CASSVAASYGYTF
TGTGCCAGCAGCGTAGCAGCCTCCTATGGCTACACCTTC
>.|.|TRBV27|TRBJ1-2
CASSLDRNYGYTF
TGTGCCAGCAGTTTAGACAGAAACTATGGCTACACCTTC
>.|.|TRBV29-1|TRBJ2-1
CSDGGNEQFF
TGCAGCGATGGAGGCAATGAGCAGTTCTTC
>once|.|TRBV19|TRBJ2-3
CASQERPSSTDTQYF
TGTGCCAGCCAAGAGCGACCCTCAAGCACAGATACGCAGTATTTT
>.|.|TRBV11-3|TRBJ2-1
CASSSEGARNEQFF
TGTGCCAGCAGCTCGGAGGGGGCGAGGAATGAGCAGTTCTTC
>.|.|TRBV6-5|TRBJ2-7
CASSYVGGEQYF
TGTGCCAGCAGTTACGTGGGCGGCGAGCAGTACTTC
>.|TRBD1|TRBV7-6|TRBJ2-3
CASSSDRVGTDTQYF
TGTGCCAGCAGCTCCGACAGGGTTGGAACAGATACGCAGTATTTT
>.|TRBD2|TRBV7-3|TRBJ2-1
CASSPVAGGSREQFF
TGTGCCAGCAGCCCCGTAGCGGGGGGGTCACGAGAGCAGTTCTTC